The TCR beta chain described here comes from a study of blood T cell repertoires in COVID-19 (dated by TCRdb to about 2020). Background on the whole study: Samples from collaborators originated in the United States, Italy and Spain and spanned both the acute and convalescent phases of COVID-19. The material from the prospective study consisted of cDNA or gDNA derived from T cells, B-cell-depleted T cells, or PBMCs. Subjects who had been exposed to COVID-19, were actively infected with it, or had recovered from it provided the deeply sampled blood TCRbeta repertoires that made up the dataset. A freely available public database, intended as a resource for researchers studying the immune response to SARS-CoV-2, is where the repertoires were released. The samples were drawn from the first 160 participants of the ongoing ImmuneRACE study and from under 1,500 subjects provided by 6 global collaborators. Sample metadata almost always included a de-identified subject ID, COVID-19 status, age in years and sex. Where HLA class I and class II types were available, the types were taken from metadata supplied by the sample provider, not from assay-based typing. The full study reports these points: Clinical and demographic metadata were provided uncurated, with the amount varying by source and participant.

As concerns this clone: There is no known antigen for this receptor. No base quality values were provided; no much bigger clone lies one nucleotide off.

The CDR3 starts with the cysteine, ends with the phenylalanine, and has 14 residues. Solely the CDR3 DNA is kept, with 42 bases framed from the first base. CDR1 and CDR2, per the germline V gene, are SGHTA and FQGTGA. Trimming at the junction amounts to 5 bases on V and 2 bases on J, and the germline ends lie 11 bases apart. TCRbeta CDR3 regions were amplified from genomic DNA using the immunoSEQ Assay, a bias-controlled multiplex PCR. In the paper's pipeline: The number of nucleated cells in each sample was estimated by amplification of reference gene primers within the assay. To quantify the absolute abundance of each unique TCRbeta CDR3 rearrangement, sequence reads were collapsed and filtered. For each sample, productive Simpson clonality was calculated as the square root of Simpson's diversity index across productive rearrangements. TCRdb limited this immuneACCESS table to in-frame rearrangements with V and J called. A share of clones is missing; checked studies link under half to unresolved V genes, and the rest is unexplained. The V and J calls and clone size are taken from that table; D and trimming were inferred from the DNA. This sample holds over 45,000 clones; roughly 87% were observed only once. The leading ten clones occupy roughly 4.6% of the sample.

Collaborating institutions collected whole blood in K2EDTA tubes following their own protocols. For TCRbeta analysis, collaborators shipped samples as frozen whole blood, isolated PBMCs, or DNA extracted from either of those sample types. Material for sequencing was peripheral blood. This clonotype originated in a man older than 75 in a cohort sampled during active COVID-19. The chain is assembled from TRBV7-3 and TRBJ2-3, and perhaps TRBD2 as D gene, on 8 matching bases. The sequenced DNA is TGTGCCAGCAGCCGGGAGGGGGCCACAGATACGCAGTATTTT. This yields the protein CASSREGATDTQYF. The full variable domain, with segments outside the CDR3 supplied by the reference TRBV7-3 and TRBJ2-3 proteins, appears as GAGVSQTPSNKVTEKGKYVELRCDPISGHTALYWYRQSLGQGPEFLIYFQGTGAADDSGLPNDRFFAVRPEGSVSTLKIQRTERGDSAVYLCASSREGATDTQYFGPGTRLTVL.